The 24 T cell receptor beta chains presented below share a single source sample, sequenced in a study of shared clonotypes between healthy human individuals. This table comes from immunoSEQ multiplex PCR, and its TCRdb copy is limited to in-frame clones, with some not included. The sample lists around 2.5 million clones; 93% were seen once. The sequencing sample was made of naive CD4+ T cells from PBMCs. Subset of the sample: CD45RA+ positively selected. The receptors here all came from a man aged 18 to 30 in good health. Some clones in this sample may be carry-over from other donors' samples.

V and J are TRBV2 and TRBJ2-5; D remains unclear. V shed 1 base and J shed 11 bases, with 11 bases lying between them. The germline V gene has CDR1 SNHLY and CDR2 FYNNEI. The CDR3 is 12 residues long. The CDR3 sequence is CASSEEFPEQYF. In DNA, the CDR3 is TGTGCCAGCAGTGAAGAGTTCCCGGAGCAGTACTTC.

This sequence joins TRBV4-3 and TRBJ1-4; TRBD1 matches at 8 bases. Germline V gene lookup returns CDR1 LGHNA and CDR2 YSLEER. V shed 3 bases, J shed 8 bases, and the junction held 11 bases outside the gene matches. CDR3 length: 16 residues. The CDR3 region is CASSQIAGGVGEKLFF. CDR3 sequence (DNA): TGCGCCAGCAGCCAGATCGCAGGGGGCGTAGGGGAAAAACTGTTTTTT.

In regard to this clone: Additional DNA sequences in this sample encode the identical CDR3. J is TRBJ2-2 and V is TRBV18; 8 nucleotides line up with TRBD2. Unmatched junction bases numbered 0, after V lost 3 bases and J lost 0 bases. CDR3 length equals 15 residues. The germline CDR1 and CDR2 sequences are KGHSH and LQKENI. The DNA of the CDR3 is TGTGCCAGCTCACCGGGACTAGCGAACACCGGGGAGCTGTTTTTT. Translated, it gives CASSPGLANTGELFF.

This clone was observed a handful of times. V gene TRBV4-1 combines with J gene TRBJ1-2; possible D gene TRBD1, 6 bases. Trimming removed 5 bases at V and 3 bases at J, with 19 bases between. The CDR3 is 16 amino acids. Germline-derived CDR1 and CDR2 are MGHRA and YSYEKL. In nucleotides, the CDR3 is TGCGCCAGCAGCACCCCGGGGGCAGGGAATCACTATGGCTACACCTTC. Translating it yields CASSTPGAGNHYGYTF.

The gene calls are TRBV7-2 and TRBJ1-2; D is possibly TRBD1 (6 bases). Germline values: CDR1 SGHTA, CDR2 FQGNSA. This CDR3 is built from 14 residues. V lost 5 bases, J lost 1 base, and 11 bases lay in between. The CDR3 is CASSPDRFNYGYTF. The CDR3 DNA follows: TGTGCCAGCAGCCCGGACAGATTTAACTATGGCTACACCTTC.

Comments on this clone: Other DNA sequences of this sample code for an identical CDR3. The chain couples TRBV28 to TRBJ1-5; TRBD1 is a possible D gene (6 bases). Trimming removed 3 bases at V and 3 bases at J, with 12 bases between. CDR3 length: 15 amino acids. Looked up from germline, CDR1 is MDHEN and CDR2 is SYDVKM. This CDR3 reads CASSFGQGNNQPQHF. The CDR3 region has the DNA TGTGCCAGCAGTTTTGGTCAGGGGAACAATCAGCCCCAGCATTTT. Looking up the rest from reference TRBV28 and TRBJ1-5 gives the full variable domain: DVKVTQSSRYLVKRTGEKVFLECVQDMDHENMFWYRQDPGLGLRLIYFSYDVKMKEKGDIPEGYSVSREKKERFSLILESASTNQTSMYLCASSFGQGNNQPQHFGDGTRLSIL.

V is TRBV7-9 and J is TRBJ2-4; 7 nucleotides match TRBD1. V was clipped by 5 bases and J by 1 base; unmatched bases: 8. Germline CDR1 is SEHNR and CDR2 is FQNEAQ (reference sequence). The CDR3 consists of 16 residues. The CDR3 here is CASSASGGLAKNIQYF. The CDR3 nucleotides are TGTGCCAGCAGCGCCTCAGGGGGATTGGCCAAAAACATTCAGTACTTC.

The rearrangement uses TRBV20-1 and TRBJ1-1; D is ambiguous. Germline V gene sequence: CDR1 DFQATT, CDR2 SNEGSKA (reference sequence). There are 10 residues in the CDR3. CDR3: CGWRRTEAFF. In nucleotides, the CDR3 is TGCGGCTGGCGGCGCACTGAAGCTTTCTTT.

This clone was counted once. The sample contains more than one DNA sequence encoding this CDR3. This chain uses TRBV6-5 with TRBJ2-7; 8 positions agree with TRBD1. The CDR3 spans 13 residues. Germline lookup yields CDR1 MNHEY and CDR2 SVGAGI. Losses at the gene ends were 5 bases for V and 3 bases for J; bases not matched to a gene: 3. For the CDR3, the DNA is TGTGCCAGCAGTAAAGACAGGGGCTACGAGCAGTACTTC. Protein: CASSKDRGYEQYF.

The chain recombines TRBV27 with TRBJ2-7; 8 positions match TRBD2. Germline loops: CDR1 MNHEY, CDR2 SMNVEV (reference sequence). CDR3 length: 14 residues. With 6 bases clipped from V and 1 base from J, the junction kept 5 bases outside the gene matches. For the CDR3, the DNA is TGTGCCAGCAGACGAGCGGGGGTGTCCTACGAGCAGTACTTC. Its translation: CASRRAGVSYEQYF.

CDR3 sequence reads: CATSRQIGGDYGYTF. Here the CDR3 DNA reads TGTGCCACCAGCCGACAGATTGGAGGTGACTATGGCTACACCTTC. The chain has TRBV15 and TRBJ1-2; D perhaps matches TRBD1 (5 bases). CDR3 length: 15 amino acids. Germline CDR1 is LNHNV and CDR2 is YYDKDF (reference sequence). Trimming took 5 bases from V and 3 from J, leaving 16 bases between them.

The CDR3 loop reads CASSLIGAGNTIYF. The DNA for the CDR3 is TGTGCCAGCAGCTTGATAGGGGCTGGAAACACCATATATTTT. V is TRBV5-5 and J is TRBJ1-3; TRBD1 is a possible D gene (5 bases). The CDR3 extends over 14 amino acids. Germline assignment: CDR1 SGHKS and CDR2 YYEKEE (reference sequence). V lost 1 base to trimming and J lost 2 bases, with 7 bases between them.

V is TRBV28 and J is TRBJ2-5; no clear D. Germline lookup yields CDR1 MDHEN and CDR2 SYDVKM. This CDR3 region has 15 residues. Trimming removed 4 bases at V and 4 bases at J, with 16 bases between. As DNA, the CDR3 is TGTGCCAGCAGTTCCCCCAAGGGTGGCGGAGAGACCCAGTACTTC. Protein product: CASSSPKGGGETQYF.

J is TRBJ1-3 and V is TRBV19; 7 bases agree with TRBD1. Per the germline V gene, CDR1 is LNHDA and CDR2 is SQIVND (reference sequence). V shed 1 base, J shed 1 base, and the junction held 7 bases outside the gene matches. This CDR3 contains 17 residues. The CDR3 loop reads CASSIGAGGRSGNTIYF. The CDR3 DNA sequence: TGTGCCAGTAGTATAGGGGCAGGGGGTAGGTCTGGAAACACCATATATTTT.

The V and J genes are TRBV27 and TRBJ2-5, with D maybe TRBD1 (5 bases). The better agreement between TRBJ2-7 and the DNA end casts doubt on the J call. This CDR3 has 14 residues. The germline gives CDR1 MNHEY, CDR2 SMNVEV (reference sequence). The CDR3 nucleotides are TGTGCCAGCAGCCTAGGGCAGGGTCTCAGCGAGCAGTACTTC. Residues: CASSLGQGLSEQYF.

The rearrangement links TRBV4-1 to TRBJ2-1; tentatively, D is TRBD2 (6 bases). The CDR3 runs 15 residues. Trimming pared 2 bases from V and 3 bases from J, leaving 11 bases between. Germline CDR1 MGHRA, CDR2 YSYEKL. This CDR3 is CASSQQPGLYNEQFF. The CDR3 region has the DNA TGCGCCAGCAGCCAACAGCCGGGACTCTACAATGAGCAGTTCTTC.

The chain couples TRBV5-4 to TRBJ1-3; no reliable D call. V lost 4 bases and J 5 bases, leaving 10 bases between the germline ends. The CDR3 has 13 amino acids. Germline CDR1 and CDR2: SGHNT and YYREEE (reference sequence). The DNA of the CDR3 is TGTGCCAGCAGCCTCGAACCGCGAAACACCATATATTTT. This gives the protein CASSLEPRNTIYF. The variable domain in full, with the rest retrieved from reference TRBV5-4 and TRBJ1-3, is ETGVTQSPTHLIKTRGQQVTLRCSSQSGHNTVSWYQQALGQGPQFIFQYYREEENGRGNFPPRFSGLQFPNYSSELNVNALELDDSALYLCASSLEPRNTIYFGEGSWLTVV.

Of note for this clone: This same CDR3 is encoded by further DNA sequences in the sample. This chain uses TRBV4-1 with TRBJ1-2, with D possibly matching TRBD1 (5 bases). V was pared by 3 bases and J by 4 bases, with 9 bases between. In germline, CDR1 is MGHRA, CDR2 YSYEKL. The CDR3 consists of 13 residues. CDR3 protein: CASSQEGLYGYTF. The CDR3 coding sequence is TGCGCCAGCAGCCAGGAGGGACTCTATGGCTACACCTTC.

CDR3 DNA sequence: TGTGCCAGCACCTACCAGGCCCCAGGGCGAGGGGGTGAAAAACTGTTTTTT. Protein sequence: CASTYQAPGRGGEKLFF. V gene TRBV4-2 combines with J gene TRBJ1-4; maybe TRBD1 (6 bases). V dropped 7 bases and J dropped 7 bases, with 25 bases sitting between them. The CDR3 contains 17 residues. Germline V lookup: CDR1 LGHNA, CDR2 YNFKEQ.

The genes are TRBV2 and TRBJ2-4; 8 nucleotides line up with TRBD1. The junction had 9 bases not matched to a gene; V was cut back by 5 bases and J by 0 bases. The germline V gene encodes CDR1 SNHLY and CDR2 FYNNEI. The CDR3 is 17 residues long. The CDR3 coding sequence is TGTGCCAGCAGTCTCACCCCCGGGACAGGAGCCAAAAACATTCAGTACTTC. Translating gives CASSLTPGTGAKNIQYF.

This chain connects TRBV9 to TRBJ2-2; the match to TRBD2 covers 9 bases. From germline, CDR1 is SGDLS and CDR2 YYNGEE. V was pared by 4 bases and J by 7 bases, with 8 bases of the junction left unmatched. This CDR3 comprises 15 residues. The CDR3, as DNA: TGTGCCAGCAGCTCCGGGACTAGCAGGAACGGGGAGCTGTTTTTT. Amino acid sequence: CASSSGTSRNGELFF.

The chain has TRBV15 and TRBJ2-7; perhaps TRBD2 as D (7 bases). Germline V gene data show CDR1 as LNHNV and CDR2 as YYDKDF (reference sequence). The CDR3 contains 17 residues. The V end lost 0 bases, the J end lost 3 bases, and 18 bases lay between the germline ends. The CDR3 sequence: CATSRDIGQRGGYEQYF. Written as DNA, the CDR3 is TGTGCCACCAGCAGAGATATCGGACAGCGCGGGGGCTACGAGCAGTACTTC. The full variable domain, its missing parts supplied by reference TRBV15 and TRBJ2-7, is DAMVIQNPRYQVTQFGKPVTLSCSQTLNHNVMYWYQQKSSQAPKLLFHYYDKDFNNEADTPDNFQSRRPNTSFCFLDIRSPGLGDTAMYLCATSRDIGQRGGYEQYFGPGTRLTVT.

This clone turned up a few times. The DNA for the CDR3 is TGTGCCAGCAGCCCGCGAGGGGGCCGGACCGGGGAGCTGTTTTTT. It is translated as CASSPRGGRTGELFF. V usage is TRBV27 and J usage is TRBJ2-2, with 7 bases that match TRBD1. This CDR3 has 15 residues. V trimming: 6 bases; J trimming: 5 bases; junction bases outside the gene matches: 9. CDR1 MNHEY and CDR2 SMNVEV come from the germline V gene (reference sequence).

The chain couples TRBV6-1 to TRBJ2-5; tentatively, D is TRBD1 (6 bases). Germline loops: CDR1 MNHNS, CDR2 SASEGT. The V end was cut by 7 bases, the J end by 2 bases, with 14 bases between. The CDR3 has 14 amino acids. CDR3 region: CASIMTGQQETQYF. The CDR3 DNA is TGTGCCAGCATTATGACAGGCCAGCAAGAGACCCAGTACTTC.